A selection of T cell receptor beta chains follows, all from one sample in a study of blood T cell repertoires in COVID-19. The table came from immunoSEQ multiplex PCR; TCRdb's copy has only in-frame clones and leaves some out. The sample has fewer than 150,000 clones, 80% to 90% seen once. Sample: peripheral blood. These receptors originate from a woman aged 55-75 years with acute or convalescent COVID-19. CDR3s include the opening cysteine and the closing phenylalanine or tryptophan. Fields, in order: V gene, clone size, D gene, J gene, CDR3 DNA, CDR3 protein. The D gene is left open where the match is weak. Clone size is shown for a subset of rows, as once, few, many or a class of expanded clone.

TRBV19	few	.	TRBJ2-1	TGTGCCAGCACCTCGCGGGGAATTCGGGGAAATGAGCAGTTCTTC	CASTSRGIRGNEQFF
TRBV2	.	.	TRBJ2-5	TGTGCCAGCAGAATAGCGTACCAAGAGACCCAGTACTTC	CASRIAYQETQYF
TRBV28	.	.	TRBJ1-1	TGTGCCAGCCGGGGCGGGGCAGCGACTACCCTTTTTGAAGCTTTCTTT	CASRGGAATTLFEAFF
TRBV30	.	TRBD2	TRBJ2-1	TGTGCCTGGAGTAGCGGGAGGGTTTACAATGAGCAGTTCTTC	CAWSSGRVYNEQFF
TRBV9	once	TRBD1	TRBJ1-1	TGTGCCAGCAGCTACTATCAGGGGGCTGTGAACACTGAAGCTTTCTTT	CASSYYQGAVNTEAFF
TRBV14	.	TRBD1	TRBJ2-5	TGTGCCAGCAGCCAACAACTCAGGGGGGAGACCCAGTACTTC	CASSQQLRGETQYF
TRBV7-9	.	.	TRBJ2-1	TGTGCCAGCAGCTTAGCCCCAGAGCAGTTCTTC	CASSLAPEQFF
TRBV5-1	.	.	TRBJ2-3	TGCGCCAGCAGCCCGGGACTGATCCATTCGGATACGCAGTATTTT	CASSPGLIHSDTQYF
TRBV6-5	.	.	TRBJ2-7	TGTGCCAGCACCGGGTCGACTATCAGTCCCTACGAGCAGTACTTC	CASTGSTISPYEQYF
TRBV10-3	.	.	TRBJ1-5	TGTGCCATCAGTGCCCAGGCTCATGATAGCAATCAGCCCCAGCATTTT	CAISAQAHDSNQPQHF
TRBV5-8	.	.	TRBJ1-2	TGTGCCAGCAGCGGACGGAAGGGGCAGCTGTCGGATGGCTACACCTTC	CASSGRKGQLSDGYTF
TRBV30	.	.	TRBJ2-3	TGTGCCTGGAGTGTACTGAACCCCAGCACAGATACGCAGTATTTT	CAWSVLNPSTDTQYF
TRBV20-1	few	TRBD1	TRBJ1-1	TGCAGTGCTCCCCGGGACAGAGAAGCTTTCTTT	CSAPRDREAFF
TRBV11-2	.	.	TRBJ2-7	TGTGCCAGCAGCTTAGAAAGGACCGGGGCCTACGAGCAGTACTTC	CASSLERTGAYEQYF
TRBV19	.	TRBD1	TRBJ1-1	TGTGCCAGTAATCTGCAGGGGGTCCACACTGAAGCTTTCTTT	CASNLQGVHTEAFF
TRBV7-3	.	.	TRBJ2-3	TGTGCCAGCAGCTTATTGAGAGTAGATACGCAGTATTTT	CASSLLRVDTQYF
TRBV15	.	TRBD2	TRBJ2-5	TGTGCCACCAGCAGGGGACTAGCGCAGAATCAAGAGACCCAGTACTTC	CATSRGLAQNQETQYF
TRBV7-8	.	TRBD1	TRBJ1-5	TGTGCCAGCAGCTCGGACAGGGGGCGTTTGAATCAGCCCCAGCATTTT	CASSSDRGRLNQPQHF
TRBV14	.	.	TRBJ1-1	TGTGCCAGCAGCCAAGATCCCTCCCCTGAAGCTTTCTTT	CASSQDPSPEAFF
TRBV6-5	few	TRBD1	TRBJ1-5	TGTGCCAGCACTTTGAGGACAGGGTACGATCAGCCCCAGCATTTT	CASTLRTGYDQPQHF
TRBV7-6	.	.	TRBJ1-3	TGTGCCAGCAGCTTAGGAACAGGGTACGCCTCTGGAAACACCATATATTTT	CASSLGTGYASGNTIYF
TRBV6-4	.	.	TRBJ2-2	TGTGCCAGCCGCGGGACAGCGAACACCGGGGAGCTGTTTTTT	CASRGTANTGELFF
TRBV9	.	TRBD1	TRBJ1-2	TGTGCCAGCAGCGACGGGACAGGCTTATTCTATGGCTACACCTTC	CASSDGTGLFYGYTF
TRBV16	.	.	TRBJ2-2	TGTGCCAGCAGCCAATCGAGGCAGACCCACACCGGGGAGCTGTTTTTT	CASSQSRQTHTGELFF
TRBV5-1	.	.	TRBJ2-1	TGCGCCAGCAGCCAGACTAGGGGCAATGAGCAGTTCTTC	CASSQTRGNEQFF
TRBV3-1/TRBV3-2	.	.	TRBJ1-1	TGTGCCAGCAGGATACAGGTCGGCACTGAAGCTTTCTTT	CASRIQVGTEAFF
TRBV11-1	.	.	TRBJ2-3	TGTGCCAGCAGCTTGTTAGGCAGCGGCACAGATACGCAGTATTTT	CASSLLGSGTDTQYF
TRBV15	.	.	TRBJ1-2	TGTGCCACCAGCAGAGCGGACAGCTCTTACACCTTC	CATSRADSSYTF
TRBV5-8	.	TRBD2	TRBJ2-1	TGTGCCAGCAGCCTGGGACTAGCGGGAGTTTTTGAGCAGTTCTTC	CASSLGLAGVFEQFF
TRBV5-4	.	.	TRBJ1-1	TGTGCCAGCAGCTCGCAGGACACTGAAGCTTTCTTT	CASSSQDTEAFF
TRBV19	.	.	TRBJ2-2	TGTGCCAGTAGTATCCAGGGGAAAAACACCGGGGAGCTGTTTTTT	CASSIQGKNTGELFF
TRBV28	.	.	TRBJ1-1	TGTGCCAGCAGTTTGGCCGGGGCTTCAGGGAGGGAGAAGGAAGCTTTCTTT	CASSLAGASGREKEAFF
TRBV7-9	.	TRBD1	TRBJ2-1	TGTGCCAGCAGCTTAGAGGGACAGGGGGCGTACGAGCAGTTCTTC	CASSLEGQGAYEQFF
TRBV7-2	.	.	TRBJ1-2	TGTGCCAGCAGCCCCCGCGGCGGCACCTATGGCTACACCTTC	CASSPRGGTYGYTF
TRBV12-3/TRBV12-4	.	.	TRBJ2-1	TGTGCCAGCAGTTCTCCAGGGGAGCAGTTCTTC	CASSSPGEQFF
TRBV27	.	.	TRBJ1-1	TGTGCCAGCAGAACGGTACCTGAGGACACTGAAGCTTTCTTT	CASRTVPEDTEAFF
TRBV7-9	.	.	TRBJ1-1	TGTGCCAGCACCTCCCTCCGCGTATTCTCGAACACTGAAGCTTTCTTT	CASTSLRVFSNTEAFF
TRBV2	.	.	TRBJ1-5	TGTGCCAGCAGCGTAAGCGAGGGTTCCAATCAGCCCCAGCATTTT	CASSVSEGSNQPQHF
TRBV12-3/TRBV12-4	.	.	TRBJ1-2	TGTGCCAGCAGCCCGACCCAGGGGTACGGCTACACCTTC	CASSPTQGYGYTF